Listed here is a single T cell receptor (beta chain). Donors in the study were healthy people who gave bone marrow. The study ran its PCR with 60 Vbeta and 13 Jbeta primers. The method was immunoSEQ multiplex PCR; TCRdb's version includes in-frame clones alone and lacks a portion of them. The sample shows some 150,000 clones, roughly 78% of them seen only once. The data originate from a study of cytomegalovirus exposure and HLA in healthy donors. The V segment lost 6 bases and the J segment 2 bases; nucleotides outside the gene matches: 10. CDR1 SGHAT and CDR2 FQNNGV come from the germline V gene. This CDR3 comprises 16 residues.

Material for sequencing was PBMCs. The receptor comes from a man aged 35 to 55 in good health and CMV-seropositive. The chain couples TRBV11-2 to TRBJ2-7; TRBD1 agrees at 10 bases. CDR3: CASSSVPGQGTYEQYF. CDR3 DNA: TGTGCCAGCAGTTCAGTCCCGGGACAGGGGACCTACGAGCAGTACTTC.